These 30 T cell receptor beta chains came from one sample sequenced in a study of T cell responses to AZD1222 COVID-19 vaccine. This table comes from immunoSEQ multiplex PCR, and its TCRdb copy is limited to in-frame clones, with some not included. There are 100,000 to 120,000 clones in the sample; about 81% occur only once, and about 4.6% lies in the top ten. The sample consisted of peripheral blood, taken on day 0 of AZD1222 vaccination. All receptors come from an adult in good health.

For the CDR3, the DNA is TGTGCCAGCAGCTTCGGCGGGTCCTTAGCTTTGGGCTACAATGAGCAGTTCTTC. Its translation: CASSFGGSLALGYNEQFF. This rearrangement joins TRBV7-9 to TRBJ2-1; D is possibly TRBD2 (5 bases). The CDR3 extends over 18 amino acids. Trimming pared 3 bases from V and 3 bases from J, leaving 21 bases between. Germline V gene sequence: CDR1 SEHNR, CDR2 FQNEAQ (reference sequence).

J is TRBJ2-2 and V is TRBV28; tentative D call: TRBD1 (6 bases). CDR1 is MDHEN and CDR2 is SYDVKM in the germline V gene. Deletions cut 3 bases from V and 6 bases from J, with 14 bases between. This CDR3 has 15 residues. CDR3 in amino acids: CASSFRDKPAGELFF. The CDR3 DNA follows: TGTGCCAGCAGTTTTAGGGACAAACCAGCCGGGGAGCTGTTTTTT.

The table lists this clone with many counts. The V gene is TRBV7-9, the J gene TRBJ2-2, with D maybe TRBD1 (5 bases). The CDR3 contains 15 residues. V was clipped by 1 base and J by 6 bases, with 12 bases between them. CDR1 and CDR2 (germline): SEHNR, FQNEAQ (reference sequence). The chain's CDR3 is CASSLVWGPPGELFF. CDR3 DNA sequence: TGTGCCAGCAGCTTAGTTTGGGGCCCCCCCGGGGAGCTGTTTTTT.

The V call is TRBV9, the J call TRBJ2-3, with D uncertain. The CDR3 is 15 residues long. Between the trimmed V and J ends, which lost 5 bases and 0 bases, there was a span of 13 bases. Germline V gene lookup returns CDR1 SGDLS and CDR2 YYNGEE. CDR3 DNA: TGTGCCAGCAGTCTGACCCCGCGGAGCACAGATACGCAGTATTTT. Translation: CASSLTPRSTDTQYF.

The chain combines TRBV7-9 with TRBJ1-6, with a tentative D call TRBD1 (5 bases). The V end was cut by 5 bases, the J end by 10 bases, with 15 bases between. The CDR3 contains 14 residues. In germline, CDR1 is SEHNR, CDR2 FQNEAQ (reference sequence). CDR3 sequence (DNA): TGTGCCAGCAGCCCTTCCGGGGGTTTCTCACCCCTCCACTTT. Its protein product is CASSPSGGFSPLHF.

The chain joins TRBV18 to TRBJ2-3; tentatively, D is TRBD1 or TRBD2 (5 bases each). With 5 bases removed from V and 0 bases from J, the gap between germline ends came to 21 bases. Germline V gives CDR1 KGHSH, CDR2 LQKENI. CDR3 length equals 18 residues. CDR3 in DNA: TGTGCCAGCTCATCCTTGTGGGGGAGCCAAACTAGCACAGATACGCAGTATTTT. Its protein product is CASSSLWGSQTSTDTQYF.

The V call is TRBV6-2 or TRBV6-3, the J call TRBJ2-7; D unclear. The CDR3 extends over 12 amino acids. In germline, CDR1 is MNHEY, CDR2 SVGEGT. V lost 0 bases and J lost 3, with 3 bases in between. DNA for the CDR3: TGTGCCAGCAGTTACTCGATCTACGAGCAGTACTTC. This codes for CASSYSIYEQYF.

This chain uses TRBV2 with TRBJ2-4; unclear D gene. Germline V gives CDR1 SNHLY, CDR2 FYNNEI. The CDR3 totals 13 residues. With 4 bases removed from V and 6 bases from J, the gap between germline ends came to 10 bases. The CDR3 DNA sequence: TGTGCCAGCAGTGGATCCTCCACAAACATTCAGTACTTC. It yields the protein CASSGSSTNIQYF.

The V and J genes are TRBV6-6 and TRBJ1-2, with D possibly TRBD1 on 6 matching bases. In germline, CDR1 is MNHNY, CDR2 SVGAGI (reference sequence). This CDR3 comprises 15 residues. V was pared by 0 bases and J by 3 bases, with 11 bases between. CDR3 amino acids: CASSYSRGADYGYTF. CDR3 DNA sequence: TGTGCCAGCAGTTACTCGAGGGGGGCGGACTATGGCTACACCTTC.

This clone was seen only a few times. This chain uses TRBV6-5 with TRBJ2-2; TRBD1 matches 10 bases. Germline CDR1 reads MNHEY; CDR2 reads SVGAGI. The CDR3 spans 14 residues. V lost 11 bases to trimming and J lost 3 bases; unmatched junction nucleotides: 6. CDR3 DNA: TGTGCCTCATCCGGGACAGGGGACACCGGGGAGCTGTTTTTT. Residues: CASSGTGDTGELFF.

Only a few counts were recorded for this clone. This rearrangement joins TRBV18 to TRBJ2-1, with 8 bases aligning to TRBD2. This CDR3 contains 15 residues. In germline, CDR1 is KGHSH, CDR2 LQKENI. Unmatched junction bases numbered 8, after V lost 6 bases and J lost 4 bases. The CDR3 DNA reads as TGTGCCAGCTCCCCCGGGGGGGGAGAATACAATGAGCAGTTCTTC. It codes for CASSPGGGEYNEQFF.

As for this clone: Compared with germline, one end of the junction differs, possibly owing to a read error. The same CDR3 arises from other DNA sequences in this sample as well. The CDR3 is CASSQSGGYEQYF. The CDR3 nucleotides read TGTGCCAGCAGTCAGTCAGGGGGGTACGAGCAGTATTTC. J is TRBJ2-7 and V is TRBV2; weak D call: TRBD1 (7 bases). Germline V gene lookup returns CDR1 SNHLY and CDR2 FYNNEI. This CDR3 is 13 amino acids long.

The gene calls are TRBV7-9 and TRBJ1-2; D gene ambiguous. The CDR3 runs 17 residues. Trimming removed 2 bases from V and 1 base from J, with 17 bases in between. CDR1 is SEHNR, CDR2 FQNEAQ, per germline (reference sequence). In DNA, the CDR3 is TGTGCCAGCAGCTTATCTATGAGTTCAGGCCTTAACTATGGCTACACCTTC. It is translated as CASSLSMSSGLNYGYTF.

V gene TRBV19 combines with J gene TRBJ2-7; D ambiguous. V was shortened by 1 base and J by 3 bases, with 10 bases between the two germline ends. CDR1 LNHDA and CDR2 SQIVND come from the germline V gene (reference sequence). This CDR3 contains 14 residues. CDR3 DNA: TGTGCCAGTAGTATAGGGACGCTTCTCTACGAGCAGTACTTC. It translates to CASSIGTLLYEQYF.

The V gene is TRBV5-1, the J gene TRBJ2-1, with TRBD1 identical over 9 bases. Germline lookup yields CDR1 SGHRS and CDR2 YFSETQ. The CDR3 consists of 15 residues. The ends lost 4 bases at V and 5 bases at J; junction bases unmatched: 7. The chain's CDR3 is CASSHGQGSDNEQFF. The CDR3 nucleotides are TGCGCCAGCAGCCACGGACAGGGGTCCGACAATGAGCAGTTCTTC.

The chain joins TRBV18 to TRBJ2-3; D is unresolved. Germline CDR1 and CDR2: KGHSH and LQKENI. This CDR3 contains 16 residues. The ends were cut back, 6 bases at V and 5 bases at J, with 21 bases in the middle. CDR3 protein: CASSWVASSAQDTQYF. The CDR3 DNA follows: TGTGCCAGCTCGTGGGTAGCCAGTTCGGCACAAGATACGCAGTATTTT.

The chain links TRBV7-4 to TRBJ2-7, with TRBD1 matching 10 bases. J lost 2 bases, V lost 2 bases, and 6 bases had no gene match. The CDR3 is made up of 16 amino acids. Germline loops: CDR1 SGHVT, CDR2 SQSDAQ. The CDR3 coding sequence is TGTGCCAGCAGCTTAATATGGGACAGGGGCACCTACGAGCAGTACTTC. Protein: CASSLIWDRGTYEQYF.

CDR3 coding DNA: TGTGCCAGCAGCCAAGACGGGAGGCGTGGACTAGCGGGAGGGCCTGATGAGCAGTTCTTC. This sequence encodes CASSQDGRRGLAGGPDEQFF. V gene TRBV3-1 (or the pseudogene TRBV3-2) combines with J gene TRBJ2-1, with 15 positions matching TRBD2. V was pared by 0 bases and J by 8 bases, with 14 bases of the junction left unmatched. Germline assignment: CDR1 LGHDT and CDR2 YNNKEL (reference sequence). The CDR3 totals 20 residues.

The chain links TRBV3-1 (or the pseudogene TRBV3-2) to TRBJ1-6; D is unclear. Trimming left V 0 bases short and J 6 bases short, with 18 bases between. The CDR3 has 18 amino acids. From germline, CDR1 is LGHDT and CDR2 YNNKEL (reference sequence). The CDR3 here is CASSQEMAGDGINSPLHF. The CDR3, as DNA: TGTGCCAGCAGCCAAGAGATGGCGGGAGATGGAATTAATTCACCCCTCCACTTT.

The chain combines TRBV7-2 with TRBJ2-1, with 10 bases matching TRBD2. The length of the CDR3 is 15 residues. The V gene end was trimmed by 5 bases and the J gene end by 4 bases; junction bases not matched to a gene: 5. Germline CDR1 SGHTA, CDR2 FQGNSA. CDR3 nucleotides: TGTGCCAGCAGCGTACTAGCGGGGTTATACAATGAGCAGTTCTTC. This translates into CASSVLAGLYNEQFF.

This clone is a singleton in its sample. V usage is TRBV7-9 and J usage is TRBJ1-5; D gene unclear. Germline values: CDR1 SEHNR, CDR2 FQNEAQ (reference sequence). The V gene lost 5 bases and the J gene lost 6 bases, with 20 bases spanning the gap. This CDR3 is built from 16 residues. CDR3 region: CASSPGLGGTRQPQHF. CDR3 bases: TGTGCCAGCAGCCCTGGACTGGGAGGAACTCGTCAGCCCCAGCATTTT.

Regarding this clone: The same CDR3 also results from other DNA sequences found in this sample. The rearrangement uses TRBV30 and TRBJ1-2; D is undetermined. V was pared by 2 bases and J by 1 base, with 8 bases between. Germline V gene sequence: CDR1 GTSNPN, CDR2 SVGIG (reference sequence). The CDR3 has 13 amino acids. DNA for the CDR3: TGTGCCTGGAGTTTAGGGATTAACTATGGCTACACCTTC. Translated, it gives CAWSLGINYGYTF.

The CDR3 region has the DNA TGTGCCACCAGTGATAGGGGACTAGTCACCGGGGAGCTGTTTTTT. It encodes CATSDRGLVTGELFF. The chain joins TRBV24-1 to TRBJ2-2; TRBD2 agrees at 8 bases. The CDR3 covers 15 residues. V was clipped by 3 bases and J by 4 bases; unmatched bases: 3. Germline CDR1 reads KGHDR; CDR2 reads SFDVKD.

This chain joins TRBV19 and TRBJ2-1; D is perhaps TRBD1 (8 bases). With 5 bases removed from V and 1 base from J, the gap between germline ends came to 12 bases. The CDR3 is 15 amino acids. Germline V lookup: CDR1 LNHDA, CDR2 SQIVND (reference sequence). The CDR3 DNA sequence: TGTGCCAGTAGTGCACAGGGGGGGTCCTACAATGAGCAGTTCTTC. Its translation is CASSAQGGSYNEQFF.

The chain links TRBV4-3 to TRBJ2-3; D may match TRBD1 or TRBD2 (6 bases each). Per the germline V gene, CDR1 is LGHNA and CDR2 is YSLEER. The CDR3 extends over 16 amino acids. The germline V and J ends were trimmed by 6 bases and 2 bases, with 18 bases remaining between them. The CDR3 DNA is TGCGCCAGCAGTCCTACGAGGGGGGTCAACACAGATACGCAGTATTTT. Protein product: CASSPTRGVNTDTQYF.

The J gene is TRBJ1-1, the V gene TRBV9; 7 bases are shared with TRBD1. This CDR3 comprises 17 residues. The ends lost 1 base at V and 0 bases at J; junction bases unmatched: 9. CDR1 is SGDLS, CDR2 YYNGEE, per germline. For the CDR3, the DNA is TGTGCCAGCAGCGTATTGGGAAGGGGGCCCGTGAACACTGAAGCTTTCTTT. It is translated as CASSVLGRGPVNTEAFF.

The V and J genes are TRBV6-5 and TRBJ2-7, with TRBD1 matching 10 bases. The CDR3 totals 15 residues. Germline CDR1 MNHEY, CDR2 SVGAGI. With V trimmed by 6 bases and J by 4 bases, 9 bases remained unmatched. CDR3 protein: CASREETGGAYEQYF. CDR3 sequence (DNA): TGTGCCAGCAGGGAGGAGACAGGGGGCGCATACGAGCAGTACTTC.

This rearrangement joins TRBV6-2 or TRBV6-3 to TRBJ2-2; 10 positions match TRBD1. Germline-derived CDR1 and CDR2 are MNHEY and SVGEGT. The CDR3 sequence is 16 residues long. After removal of 5 bases from V and 6 bases from J, the junction contained 9 bases not matched to a gene. The DNA of the CDR3 is TGTGCCAGCAGTGGCGGGACAGGGGCTGCTTCCGGGGAGCTGTTTTTT. It specifies CASSGGTGAASGELFF.

V is TRBV7-9 and J is TRBJ2-7; 9 positions match TRBD2. The CDR3 length is 14 residues. Looked up from germline, CDR1 is SEHNR and CDR2 is FQNEAQ (reference sequence). The trim removed 5 bases at V and 2 bases at J, leaving 4 bases unmatched. The CDR3 is CASSASGTPYEQYF. The CDR3 bases are TGTGCCAGCAGCGCTAGCGGGACACCCTACGAGCAGTACTTC.

The CDR3 DNA is TGTGCCAGCAGCTCTTCAGGGGGGCGATTACAGCCCCAGCATTTT. Protein product: CASSSSGGRLQPQHF. The gene calls are TRBV7-2 and TRBJ1-5; TRBD1 matches 7 bases. The CDR3 extends over 15 amino acids. Germline CDR1 and CDR2: SGHTA and FQGNSA. The junction had 10 bases not matched to a gene; V was cut back by 4 bases and J by 7 bases.